What follows are 32 T cell receptor beta chains derived from one specimen sequenced in a study of T cell changes during pregnancy in multiple sclerosis. Assay: immunoSEQ multiplex PCR; the TCRdb copy retains only in-frame clones and omits some. The sample consists of around 63,000 clones, around 90% of them appearing once. The sequencing used peripheral blood, collected in the third trimester of pregnancy. The receptors were gathered from a female donor in good health, enrolled as a control in a pregnancy study.

This clone was counted between two and nine times. The rearrangement links TRBV30 to TRBJ1-6, with TRBD1 matching over 10 bases. J gave up 11 bases and V 3 bases, and 10 bases lay outside the gene matches. Germline-derived CDR1 and CDR2 are GTSNPN and SVGIG (reference sequence). The CDR3 loop spans 15 amino acids. In DNA, the CDR3 is TGTGCCTGGAGGCCACCGGGACAGGGGTCGACACCCCTCCACTTT. It is translated as CAWRPPGQGSTPLHF.

The CDR3 DNA is TGTGCCAGCAGTTTAGGACTCTACGAGCAGTACTTC. Its protein product is CASSLGLYEQYF. The genes are TRBV28 and TRBJ2-7, with D possibly matching TRBD2 (5 bases). Per the germline V gene, CDR1 is MDHEN and CDR2 is SYDVKM. Trimming removed 2 bases from V and 3 bases from J, with 5 bases in between. The CDR3 consists of 12 residues. The full variable domain, its missing parts supplied by reference TRBV28 and TRBJ2-7, is DVKVTQSSRYLVKRTGEKVFLECVQDMDHENMFWYRQDPGLGLRLIYFSYDVKMKEKGDIPEGYSVSREKKERFSLILESASTNQTSMYLCASSLGLYEQYFGPGTRLTVT.

This clone is a singleton in its sample. V gene TRBV30 combines with J gene TRBJ2-3; TRBD2 might be the D (7 bases). Trimming cost V 4 bases and J 3 bases, with 11 bases left between them. CDR1 and CDR2 from the germline V gene are GTSNPN and SVGIG (reference sequence). This CDR3 has 13 amino acids. The CDR3 bases are TGTGCCTGGATCGAGGGGGGGACAGATACGCAGTATTTT. Residues: CAWIEGGTDTQYF.

The chain recombines TRBV30 with TRBJ2-2, with 8 bases fitting TRBD1. The CDR3 totals 17 residues. The V segment lost 2 bases and the J segment 3 bases; nucleotides outside the gene matches: 11. The germline gives CDR1 GTSNPN, CDR2 SVGIG (reference sequence). CDR3 region: CAWSFSRTGRHTGELFF. The CDR3 bases are TGTGCCTGGAGTTTCTCCAGGACAGGGCGGCACACCGGGGAGCTGTTTTTT.

V gene TRBV5-1 combines with J gene TRBJ2-1, with TRBD2 as a possible D gene (5 bases). The CDR3 has 17 residues. The V end was cut by 1 base, the J end by 2 bases, with 16 bases between. CDR1 is SGHRS and CDR2 is YFSETQ in the germline V gene. For the CDR3, the DNA is TGCGCCAGCAGCTTGCGAGTCCGGGATTCCCCCTACAATGAGCAGTTCTTC. It is translated as CASSLRVRDSPYNEQFF.

The J gene is TRBJ1-2, the V gene TRBV2, with 8 bases that match TRBD1. This CDR3 comprises 13 residues. Germline lookup yields CDR1 SNHLY and CDR2 FYNNEI. V dropped 8 bases and J dropped 4; count of bases not matched to a gene: 6. The CDR3 loop is CASPGDRTYGYTF. The CDR3 DNA sequence: TGTGCCAGCCCTGGGGACAGGACCTATGGCTACACCTTC.

The CDR3 region is CASSLDWTSGTQYF. In DNA form, the CDR3 reads TGCGCCAGCAGCTTGGACTGGACTAGCGGGACCCAGTACTTC. The chain joins TRBV5-1 to TRBJ2-5; 10 bases match TRBD2. Germline V gives CDR1 SGHRS, CDR2 YFSETQ. V lost 0 bases, J lost 7 bases, and 3 bases stayed unmatched. The CDR3 loop spans 14 amino acids.

V gene TRBV9 combines with J gene TRBJ2-2; 10 positions match TRBD1. This CDR3 contains 14 residues. Looked up from germline, CDR1 is SGDLS and CDR2 is YYNGEE. J lost 7 bases, V lost 6 bases, and 6 bases had no gene match. The CDR3 region is CASTTGGWDGELFF. The CDR3 DNA reads TGTGCCAGCACGACAGGGGGCTGGGACGGGGAGCTGTTTTTT.

This sequence joins TRBV6-6 and TRBJ2-1; D not resolved. Looked up from germline, CDR1 is MNHNY and CDR2 is SVGAGI (reference sequence). Trimming took off 4 bases at V and 7 bases at J, with 11 bases between the two ends. The CDR3 covers 13 residues. The CDR3 loop reads CASSWSLRNEQFF. The DNA of the CDR3 is TGTGCCAGCAGTTGGTCCTTACGGAATGAGCAGTTCTTC.

The chain uses TRBV6-1 and TRBJ2-7; 11 bases agree with TRBD2. With 8 bases clipped from V and 0 bases from J, the junction kept 3 bases outside the gene matches. The germline V gene has CDR1 MNHNS and CDR2 SASEGT. The CDR3 is 14 amino acids. The CDR3 DNA reads as TGTGCCAGCTGGGGACTAGCGGACTCCTACGAGCAGTACTTC. Translating gives CASWGLADSYEQYF.

The chain uses TRBV7-2 and TRBJ2-7, with 9 bases identical to TRBD1. Per germline, CDR1 SGHTA and CDR2 FQGNSA. With 6 bases clipped from V and 3 bases from J, the junction kept 9 bases outside the gene matches. The CDR3 runs to 15 residues. The CDR3 sequence is CASSNEQGAIYEQYF. For the CDR3, the DNA is TGTGCCAGCAGTAACGAACAGGGGGCTATCTACGAGCAGTACTTC.

The CDR3 nucleotides read TGCGCCAGCAGCCAAGGCGGGGGTCCCCGCACAGATACGCAGTATTTT. It specifies CASSQGGGPRTDTQYF. The V and J genes are TRBV4-3 and TRBJ2-3; TRBD2 aligns across 7 bases. V was clipped by 1 base and J by 1 base; unmatched bases: 5. The CDR3 loop spans 16 amino acids. Germline V gene lookup returns CDR1 LGHNA and CDR2 YSLEER.

This chain uses TRBV7-2 with TRBJ2-3; D might be TRBD2 (5 bases). This CDR3 is 15 amino acids long. Between the trimmed V and J ends, which lost 2 bases and 2 bases, there was a span of 11 bases. The V gene's germline CDR1 is SGHTA and CDR2 FQGNSA. The CDR3 region is CASSLTGLYTDTQYF. In nucleotides, the CDR3 is TGTGCCAGCAGCTTAACCGGACTCTACACAGATACGCAGTATTTT.

The chain links TRBV5-5 to TRBJ2-1; D gene unclear. This CDR3 contains 14 residues. Germline V CDR1 and CDR2: SGHKS, YYEKEE (reference sequence). V was clipped by 2 bases and J by 0 bases, with 6 bases between them. Written as DNA, the CDR3 is TGTGCCAGCAGCTTAGCCGCCTCCTACAATGAGCAGTTCTTC. Translating gives CASSLAASYNEQFF.

The chain combines TRBV6-1 with TRBJ1-2; 9 bases match TRBD1. V was pared by 3 bases and J by 4 bases, with 12 bases of the junction left unmatched. CDR3 length: 17 residues. Germline CDR1 is MNHNS and CDR2 is SASEGT. CDR3 nucleotide sequence: TGTGCCAGCAGTGAGAGGGGACAGGGCCTAAATACCTATGGCTACACCTTC. Protein product: CASSERGQGLNTYGYTF.

The chain employs TRBV28 and TRBJ2-6; TRBD2 is a possible D gene (5 bases). The CDR3 covers 15 residues. Germline assignment: CDR1 MDHEN and CDR2 SYDVKM. The ends were cut back, 5 bases at V and 4 bases at J, with 12 bases in the middle. For the CDR3, the DNA is TGTGCCAGCAGTGCCTACTTAGCGGGGGCCAACGTCCTGACTTTC. This translates into CASSAYLAGANVLTF.

The gene calls are TRBV4-2 and TRBJ2-7, with D possibly TRBD2 on 5 matching bases. Germline V lookup: CDR1 LGHNA, CDR2 YNFKEQ. The CDR3 is 15 residues long. The V end was cut by 0 bases, the J end by 4 bases, with 13 bases between. The CDR3 bases are TGTGCCAGCAGCCAAGATCGGCGGACTTCATACGAGCAGTACTTC. Its translation is CASSQDRRTSYEQYF.

The rearrangement uses TRBV11-2 and TRBJ2-7; TRBD2 is a possible D gene (6 bases). The germline gives CDR1 SGHAT, CDR2 FQNNGV. The CDR3 spans 14 residues. V was pared by 0 bases and J by 5 bases, with 11 bases between. For the CDR3, the DNA is TGTGCCAGCAGCTTAGATCGGCTAGCGAACGAGCAGTACTTC. Amino acids: CASSLDRLANEQYF.

The chain couples TRBV6-6 to TRBJ1-1; TRBD1 agrees at 7 bases. The CDR3 is 13 amino acids. V was clipped by 6 bases and J by 3 bases; unmatched bases: 4. Per the germline V gene, CDR1 is MNHNY and CDR2 is SVGAGI (reference sequence). CDR3: CASSPQGDTEAFF. Here the CDR3 DNA reads TGTGCCAGCAGCCCCCAGGGGGACACTGAAGCTTTCTTT.

The V gene is TRBV29-1, the J gene TRBJ2-2; a weak D match, TRBD1 (6 bases). The CDR3 sequence is 14 residues long. V was shortened by 2 bases and J by 3 bases, with 10 bases between the two germline ends. CDR1 and CDR2 from the germline V gene are SQVTM and ANQGSEA. CDR3 sequence: CSVEPRGDTGELFF. The CDR3 coding sequence is TGCAGCGTTGAACCCAGGGGAGACACCGGGGAGCTGTTTTTT.

To note about this clone: An end of the junction does not agree with germline; a read error may underlie this. This sequence joins TRBV5-6 and TRBJ1-2; D unclear. Germline CDR1 SGHDT, CDR2 YYEEEE. This CDR3 has 12 amino acids. CDR3 sequence reads: CASSYTLSPDSF. For the CDR3, the DNA is TGTGCCAGCAGCTACACCCTAAGCCCGGACTCCTTC.

This chain joins TRBV7-9 and TRBJ1-1; D may be TRBD1 (6 bases). Trimming pared 7 bases from V and 4 bases from J, leaving 19 bases between. The CDR3 totals 15 residues. Germline assignment: CDR1 SEHNR and CDR2 FQNEAQ (reference sequence). The CDR3 loop is CASTRGAGDITEAFF. The CDR3 DNA sequence: TGTGCCAGCACCCGAGGGGCAGGGGATATCACTGAAGCTTTCTTT.

This clone showed up just once. The chain employs TRBV4-1 and TRBJ2-1; 8 nucleotides align to TRBD2. Germline V gene sequence: CDR1 MGHRA, CDR2 YSYEKL. With V trimmed by 2 bases and J by 11 bases, 14 bases remained unmatched. This CDR3 is 16 amino acids long. The DNA of the CDR3 is TGCGCCAGCAGCCAACTCGGTCTAGCGGGCCTAGGCAAGCAGTTCTTC. Amino acids: CASSQLGLAGLGKQFF.

This chain links TRBV5-6 with TRBJ1-2; TRBD1 aligns across 9 bases. The CDR3 covers 16 residues. Germline V gene lookup returns CDR1 SGHDT and CDR2 YYEEEE. V shed 0 bases, J shed 3 bases, and the junction held 6 bases outside the gene matches. CDR3 sequence (DNA): TGTGCCAGCAGCTTGGCCGGACAGGGGCTTCACTATGGCTACACCTTC. This translates into CASSLAGQGLHYGYTF.

The chain uses TRBV6-4 and TRBJ2-1; D may be TRBD2 (6 bases). Germline-derived CDR1 and CDR2 are MRHNA and SNTAGT. The V and J ends lost 3 bases and 8 bases respectively, with 11 bases between them. The CDR3 loop spans 13 amino acids. The CDR3 spells CASSERERDEQFF. The CDR3 DNA reads as TGTGCCAGCAGTGAACGGGAGCGGGATGAGCAGTTCTTC.

This rearrangement joins TRBV5-6 to TRBJ2-7; TRBD1 matches at 7 bases. CDR1 and CDR2 (germline): SGHDT, YYEEEE. V lost 1 base, J lost 3 bases, and 1 base stayed unmatched. The CDR3 runs to 13 residues. CDR3 in DNA: TGTGCCAGCAGCTTGTGGACAGGCTACGAGCAGTACTTC. This sequence encodes CASSLWTGYEQYF.

The gene calls are TRBV4-3 and TRBJ1-2, with no clear D. From germline, CDR1 is LGHNA and CDR2 YSLEER. The CDR3 is 14 amino acids. V dropped 1 base and J dropped 4 bases, with 10 bases sitting between them. This chain's CDR3 is CASSQGLTGYGYTF. The CDR3 bases are TGCGCCAGCAGCCAAGGCCTAACGGGCTATGGCTACACCTTC.

This rearrangement joins TRBV29-1 to TRBJ1-1; 10 bases map to TRBD1. This CDR3 comprises 13 residues. The V gene's germline CDR1 is SQVTM and CDR2 ANQGSEA. The J segment lost 4 bases and the V segment lost 5 bases, leaving 4 bases of the junction unmatched. The CDR3 spells CSVPRDRGTEAFF. The DNA of the CDR3 is TGCAGCGTTCCCCGGGACAGGGGCACTGAAGCTTTCTTT. The full variable domain, rest sourced from reference TRBV29-1 and TRBJ1-1, is SAVISQKPSRDICQRGTSLTIQCQVDSQVTMMFWYRQQPGQSLTLIATANQGSEATYESGFVIDKFPISRPNLTFSTLTVSNMSPEDSSIYLCSVPRDRGTEAFFGQGTRLTVV.

The rearrangement links TRBV5-4 to TRBJ1-6; unclear D gene. Trimming cost V 0 bases and J 3 bases, with 13 bases left between them. Germline CDR1 is SGHNT and CDR2 is YYREEE (reference sequence). The CDR3 loop spans 17 amino acids. The CDR3 sequence is CASSLEPQVRYNSPLHF. CDR3 DNA: TGTGCCAGCAGCTTGGAGCCCCAAGTCCGCTATAATTCACCCCTCCACTTT.

The chain uses TRBV7-2 and TRBJ2-1; D might be TRBD1 (6 bases). From germline, CDR1 is SGHTA and CDR2 FQGNSA. This CDR3 contains 17 residues. The germline V and J ends were trimmed by 1 base and 0 bases, with 13 bases remaining between them. The CDR3 spells CASSLGGRVYSYNEQFF. CDR3 coding DNA: TGTGCCAGCAGCTTAGGGGGGCGGGTTTACTCCTACAATGAGCAGTTCTTC.

The V gene is TRBV5-1, the J gene TRBJ2-2; D perhaps matches TRBD2 (5 bases). Germline V gives CDR1 SGHRS, CDR2 YFSETQ. Trimming pared 4 bases from V and 6 bases from J, leaving 16 bases between. The CDR3 covers 15 residues. Written as DNA, the CDR3 is TGCGCCAGCAGCCCTATGCCCGGAGGAGCCGGGGAGCTGTTTTTT. It is translated as CASSPMPGGAGELFF.

In this sample, this clone turned up once. This chain connects TRBV6-6 to TRBJ1-5; tentatively, D is TRBD1 (6 bases). V lost 0 bases and J 3 bases, leaving 9 bases between the germline ends. In germline, CDR1 is MNHNY, CDR2 SVGAGI (reference sequence). CDR3 size: 15 residues. CDR3 protein: CASSYSGQSNQPQHF. CDR3 in DNA: TGTGCCAGCAGTTACTCAGGACAGTCCAATCAGCCCCAGCATTTT.